The 15 T cell receptor beta chains given below trace back to one sample, sequenced in a study of blood T cell repertoires in COVID-19 (dated by TCRdb to the early 2020s). To prepare the library, the immunoSEQ multiplex PCR assay was applied. TCRdb retrieved this table from immuneACCESS and kept in-frame rearrangements only. Not all clones are present; in checked studies, unresolved V genes account for under half, and no reason is known for the remainder. The sample has about 100,000 clones on record, about 88% of them singletons. The ten largest make up approximately 7.3% of the sample. The sample consisted of peripheral blood. The receptor source for this set is a man younger than 45 in a cohort sampled during active COVID-19.

This chain uses TRBV6-2 or TRBV6-3 with TRBJ2-5; perhaps TRBD2 as D (5 bases). The CDR3 is made up of 15 amino acids. Germline CDR1 and CDR2: MNHEY and SVGEGT. V dropped 2 bases and J dropped 1 base, with 11 bases sitting between them. DNA for the CDR3: TGTGCCAGCAGTTACAGCTACGGGGTCCAAGAGACCCAGTACTTC. This encodes CASSYSYGVQETQYF.

The chain joins TRBV29-1 to TRBJ2-1; TRBD2 matches at 10 bases. The V segment lost 4 bases and the J segment 9 bases; nucleotides outside the gene matches: 21. CDR3 length: 18 amino acids. Germline loops: CDR1 SQVTM, CDR2 ANQGSEA. In DNA, the CDR3 is TGCAGCGTTGGGTTGAGGCTAGCGGGGGAGGTCCCCTCAAGTGAGCAGTTCTTC. Protein product: CSVGLRLAGEVPSSEQFF.

The V call is TRBV5-1, the J call TRBJ2-3; 12 bases align to TRBD2. Germline lookup yields CDR1 SGHRS and CDR2 YFSETQ. V shed 5 bases, J shed 5 bases, and the junction held 6 bases outside the gene matches. The CDR3 has 15 amino acids. CDR3 sequence (DNA): TGCGCCAGCAGGGCTAGCGGGGGGGCCATAGATACGCAGTATTTT. Protein: CASRASGGAIDTQYF.

There are a few counts of this clone. CDR3 region: CASSLMTLPQHF. The CDR3 DNA is TGTGCCAGCAGCTTAATGACTCTTCCCCAGCATTTT. This chain connects TRBV7-9 to TRBJ1-5; D is ambiguous. CDR1 SEHNR and CDR2 FQNEAQ come from the germline V gene (reference sequence). The CDR3 is 12 residues long. V was clipped by 2 bases and J by 10 bases, with 9 bases between them.

The chain employs TRBV4-1 and TRBJ1-1; 7 nucleotides match TRBD1. V shed 0 bases, J shed 5 bases, and the junction held 3 bases outside the gene matches. Germline assignment: CDR1 MGHRA and CDR2 YSYEKL. The CDR3 has 14 amino acids. The CDR3 is CASSQDRGRTEAFF. DNA of the CDR3: TGCGCCAGCAGCCAAGACAGGGGGAGAACTGAAGCTTTCTTT.

The chain is built from TRBV5-1 and TRBJ2-3; maybe TRBD2 (7 bases). This CDR3 has 17 residues. Trimming left V 0 bases short and J 5 bases short, with 19 bases between. Germline V lookup: CDR1 SGHRS, CDR2 YFSETQ. The CDR3 spells CASSLAPRGAPEDTQYF. CDR3 coding DNA: TGCGCCAGCAGCTTGGCCCCCCGGGGGGCCCCGGAAGATACGCAGTATTTT.

The chain employs TRBV2 and TRBJ1-1; TRBD1 is a possible D gene (5 bases). Trimming stripped 2 bases from V and 1 base from J, with 14 bases between. CDR3 length: 16 amino acids. Per germline, CDR1 SNHLY and CDR2 FYNNEI. The CDR3 bases are TGTGCCAGCAGTGAATTAGGGGCATGGGAGAACACTGAAGCTTTCTTT. Amino acids: CASSELGAWENTEAFF.

This chain connects TRBV6-2 or TRBV6-3 to TRBJ2-3, with D possibly being TRBD1 (6 bases). Germline lookup yields CDR1 MNHEY and CDR2 SVGEGT. This CDR3 spans 13 amino acids. The V and J ends lost 6 bases and 4 bases respectively, with 11 bases between them. DNA for the CDR3: TGTGCCAGCAGCCTCCAGGGGCCAGATACGCAGTATTTT. This translates into CASSLQGPDTQYF.

CDR3 residues: CASSPQRQGYEQYF. The CDR3 bases are TGTGCCAGCAGTCCTCAGAGACAGGGTTACGAGCAGTACTTC. This chain connects TRBV28 to TRBJ2-7; 7 nucleotides agree with TRBD1. Per the germline V gene, CDR1 is MDHEN and CDR2 is SYDVKM. This CDR3 has 14 residues. J was trimmed by 4 bases and V by 5 bases; bases with no gene match: 8. Filled out from reference TRBV28 and TRBJ2-7, the complete variable domain reads DVKVTQSSRYLVKRTGEKVFLECVQDMDHENMFWYRQDPGLGLRLIYFSYDVKMKEKGDIPEGYSVSREKKERFSLILESASTNQTSMYLCASSPQRQGYEQYFGPGTRLTVT.

This clone was detected only a few times. This rearrangement joins TRBV3-1 (or the pseudogene TRBV3-2) to TRBJ1-2; the match to TRBD1 covers 9 bases. Germline values: CDR1 LGHDT, CDR2 YNNKEL (reference sequence). The CDR3 has 17 amino acids. After removal of 2 bases from V and 0 bases from J, the junction contained 7 bases not matched to a gene. This CDR3 is CASSQTGGAGANYGYTF. Here the CDR3 DNA reads TGTGCCAGCAGCCAAACAGGGGGCGCGGGGGCTAACTATGGCTACACCTTC.

The chain combines TRBV29-1 with TRBJ1-2; 7 bases are a match to TRBD1. CDR3 length equals 13 residues. The V gene's germline CDR1 is SQVTM and CDR2 ANQGSEA. The ends lost 7 bases at V and 1 base at J; junction bases unmatched: 6. The CDR3 sequence is CSGWDSLNYGYTF. CDR3 sequence (DNA): TGCAGCGGCTGGGACAGTCTTAACTATGGCTACACCTTC.

The gene calls are TRBV14 and TRBJ2-2, with D possibly being TRBD2 (6 bases). V was pared by 0 bases and J by 9 bases, with 14 bases between. Germline V gives CDR1 SGHDN, CDR2 FVKESK. This CDR3 contains 15 residues. CDR3 in amino acids: CASSQDPDGSRELFF. DNA for the CDR3: TGTGCCAGCAGCCAAGATCCCGACGGGAGCCGGGAGCTGTTTTTT.

The sample holds one count of this clone. The V and J genes are TRBV12-5 and TRBJ2-7; perhaps TRBD1 as D (6 bases). The CDR3 is 17 residues long. Germline V gene data show CDR1 as LGHNT and CDR2 as FRNRAP. Trimming removed 1 base at V and 0 bases at J, with 16 bases between. CDR3 amino acids: CASGLASDSQLSYEQYF. The CDR3 coding sequence is TGTGCTAGTGGTTTGGCATCGGACAGTCAACTCTCCTACGAGCAGTACTTC. The full variable domain, in which reference TRBV12-5 and TRBJ2-7 provide the parts outside the CDR3, is DARVTQTPRHKVTEMGQEVTMRCQPILGHNTVFWYRQTMMQGLELLAYFRNRAPLDDSGMPKDRFSAEMPDATLATLKIQPSEPRDSAVYFCASGLASDSQLSYEQYFGPGTRLTVT.

The chain uses TRBV7-8 and TRBJ2-7; D unresolved. This CDR3 spans 17 amino acids. Looked up from germline, CDR1 is SGHVS and CDR2 is FQNEAQ. Trimming cost V 1 base and J 2 bases, with 18 bases left between them. CDR3 residues: CASSLVRPGDRPYEQYF. The CDR3 bases are TGTGCCAGCAGCTTAGTAAGGCCAGGCGATCGTCCCTACGAGCAGTACTTC. The variable domain in full, with the rest retrieved from reference TRBV7-8 and TRBJ2-7, is GAGVSQSPRYKVAKRGQDVALRCDPISGHVSLFWYQQALGQGPEFLTYFQNEAQLDKSGLPSDRFFAERPEGSVSTLKIQRTQQEDSAVYLCASSLVRPGDRPYEQYFGPGTRLTVT.

The chain joins TRBV10-3 to TRBJ2-3; 8 bases are shared with TRBD2. CDR1 and CDR2 (germline): ENHRY, SYGVKD. The CDR3 contains 16 residues. J was trimmed by 3 bases and V by 2 bases; bases with no gene match: 7. The CDR3 nucleotides are TGTGCCATCAGTGAGACTATGCAGCGGGGGACAGATACGCAGTATTTT. This codes for CAISETMQRGTDTQYF.